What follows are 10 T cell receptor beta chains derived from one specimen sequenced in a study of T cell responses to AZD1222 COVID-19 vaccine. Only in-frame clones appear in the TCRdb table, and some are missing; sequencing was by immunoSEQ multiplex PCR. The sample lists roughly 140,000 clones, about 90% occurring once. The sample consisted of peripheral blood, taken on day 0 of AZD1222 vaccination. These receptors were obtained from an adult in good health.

CDR3 protein: CASSQGREYEQYF. Written as DNA, the CDR3 is TGCGCCAGCAGCCAAGGCAGGGAATACGAGCAGTACTTC. The chain carries TRBV4-3 and TRBJ2-7, with D possibly being TRBD1 (5 bases). V was shortened by 1 base and J by 4 bases, with 8 bases between the two germline ends. CDR1 and CDR2 from the germline V gene are LGHNA and YSLEER. The CDR3 spans 13 residues.

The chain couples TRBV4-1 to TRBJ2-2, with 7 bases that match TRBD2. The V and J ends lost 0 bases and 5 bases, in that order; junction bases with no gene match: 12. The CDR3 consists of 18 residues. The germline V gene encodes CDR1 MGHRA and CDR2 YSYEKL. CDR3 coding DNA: TGCGCCAGCAGCCAAGACGCGGTCGGCGCGGGGGAGACCGGGGAGCTGTTTTTT. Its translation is CASSQDAVGAGETGELFF.

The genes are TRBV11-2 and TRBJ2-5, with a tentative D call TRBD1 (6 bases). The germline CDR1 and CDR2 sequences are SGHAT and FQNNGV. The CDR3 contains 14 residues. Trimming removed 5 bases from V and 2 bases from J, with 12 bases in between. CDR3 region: CASSTYREQETQYF. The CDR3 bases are TGTGCCAGCAGCACCTACAGGGAACAAGAGACCCAGTACTTC.

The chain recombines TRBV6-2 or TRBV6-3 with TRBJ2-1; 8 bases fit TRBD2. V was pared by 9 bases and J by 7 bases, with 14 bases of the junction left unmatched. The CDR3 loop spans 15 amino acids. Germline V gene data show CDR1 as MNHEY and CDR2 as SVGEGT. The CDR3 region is CASRPTGTSRNEQFF. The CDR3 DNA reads TGTGCCAGTAGACCTACAGGGACTAGTCGGAATGAGCAGTTCTTC.

CDR3 nucleotide sequence: TGTGCCAGCAGTTTAGAACCCCACAATGAGCAGTTCTTC. Its translation is CASSLEPHNEQFF. This chain links TRBV12-3 or TRBV12-4 with TRBJ2-1; D call uncertain. CDR3 length: 13 residues. The germline V and J ends were trimmed by 1 base and 5 bases, with 6 bases remaining between them.

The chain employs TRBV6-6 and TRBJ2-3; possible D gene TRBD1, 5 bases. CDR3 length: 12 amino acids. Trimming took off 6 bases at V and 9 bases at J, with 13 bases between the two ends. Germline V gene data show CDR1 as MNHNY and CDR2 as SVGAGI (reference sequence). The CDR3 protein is CASSLQGETQYF. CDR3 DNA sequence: TGTGCCAGCAGCCTTCAAGGGGAAACGCAGTATTTT.

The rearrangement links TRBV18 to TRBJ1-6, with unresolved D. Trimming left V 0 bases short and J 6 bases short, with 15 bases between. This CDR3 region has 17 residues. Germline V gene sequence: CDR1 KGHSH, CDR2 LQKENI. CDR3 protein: CASSPPAGGATNSPLHF. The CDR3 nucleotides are TGTGCCAGCTCACCACCCGCCGGCGGAGCGACTAATTCACCCCTCCACTTT.

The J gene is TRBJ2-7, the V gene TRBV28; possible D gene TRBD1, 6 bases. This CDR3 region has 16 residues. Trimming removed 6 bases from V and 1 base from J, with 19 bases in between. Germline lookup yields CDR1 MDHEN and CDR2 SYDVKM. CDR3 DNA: TGTGCCAGCAGCCCCCTAGACCGGGACAATTCCTACGAGCAGTACTTC. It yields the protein CASSPLDRDNSYEQYF.

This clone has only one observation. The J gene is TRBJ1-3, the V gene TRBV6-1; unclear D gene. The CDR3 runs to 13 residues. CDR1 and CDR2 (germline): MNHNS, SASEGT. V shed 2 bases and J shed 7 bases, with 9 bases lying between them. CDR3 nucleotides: TGTGCCAGCAGTGAATGGGTTTTCAACACCATATATTTT. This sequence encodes CASSEWVFNTIYF.

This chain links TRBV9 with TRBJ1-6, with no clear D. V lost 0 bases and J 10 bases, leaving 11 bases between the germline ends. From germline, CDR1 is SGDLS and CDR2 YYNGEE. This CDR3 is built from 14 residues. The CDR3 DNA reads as TGTGCCAGCAGCGTAGAGGGAATAACCTCACCCCTCCACTTT. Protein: CASSVEGITSPLHF. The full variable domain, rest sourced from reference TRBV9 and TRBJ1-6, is DSGVTQTPKHLITATGQRVTLRCSPRSGDLSVYWYQQSLDQGLQFLIQYYNGEERAKGNILERFSAQQFPDLHSELNLSSLELGDSALYFCASSVEGITSPLHFGNGTRLTVT.